This is a list of T cell receptor beta chains from one sample in a study of glioma-infiltrating T cells after dendritic cell vaccination. Generated by immunoSEQ multiplex PCR, the TCRdb table keeps only in-frame clones and is missing some. The data contain over 90,000 clones, roughly 76% of them singletons. The sequences come from blood, collected before dendritic cell vaccination. The source is a human donor with glioblastoma. Each CDR3 is given with its conserved first and last residue. Where a row states a size, it is once, few, many or the class of an expanded clone; other rows omit it.

V gene,clone size,CDR3 protein
TRBV7-2,.,CASSLVLAGLTTDTQYF
TRBV2,.,CASQRTGGIQPQHF
TRBV6-6,.,CASGASGGPQFF
TRBV4-1,.,CASSQPTGYYGYTF
TRBV4-2,.,CASTSLGGRPDPPLHF
TRBV2,.,CASSFGKDYNSPLHF
TRBV4-3,.,CASSQDFSAGAGQETQYF
TRBV5-5,.,CASSSTGTDYGYTF
TRBV9,.,CASSTLKAGLEAFF
TRBV11-3,.,CASSYGQTEAFF
TRBV30,.,CAWSTGESGRGSAF
TRBV30,.,CVLSEGIGAYEQYF
TRBV9,.,CASSVGPGTSTDTQYF
TRBV18,once,CASSLGRENTEAFF
TRBV2,.,CASSETQQPQHF
TRBV13,.,CASSSPDRGHNYGYTF
TRBV15,.,CATSSLPPTGDTEAFF
TRBV23-1,.,CASSQVQESPEAFF
TRBV25-1,once,CASSPLRDRDFYGYTF
TRBV19,.,CARVRGSLYEQYF
TRBV6-5,once,CASSYGAGGYQETQYF
TRBV7-2,.,CASSTRQRNYYGYTF
TRBV14,.,CASSQGRQRGYTF
TRBV30,.,CALKNRDRGTYEQYF
TRBV4-3,.,CASSQDLTSGGTDEQFF
TRBV30,.,CASNSGTGGEQFF